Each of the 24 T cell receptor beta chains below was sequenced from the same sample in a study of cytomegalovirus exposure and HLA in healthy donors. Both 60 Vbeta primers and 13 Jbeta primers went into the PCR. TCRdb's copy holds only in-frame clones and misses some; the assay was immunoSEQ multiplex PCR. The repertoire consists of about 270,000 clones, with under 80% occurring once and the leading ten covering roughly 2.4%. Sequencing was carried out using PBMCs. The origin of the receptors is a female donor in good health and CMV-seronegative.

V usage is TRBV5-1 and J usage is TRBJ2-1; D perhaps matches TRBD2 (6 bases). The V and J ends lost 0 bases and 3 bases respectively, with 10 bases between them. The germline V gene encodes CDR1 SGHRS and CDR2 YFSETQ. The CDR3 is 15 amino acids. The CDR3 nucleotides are TGCGCCAGCAGCTTGGGAAGCGGGCGCTACAATGAGCAGTTCTTC. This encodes CASSLGSGRYNEQFF.

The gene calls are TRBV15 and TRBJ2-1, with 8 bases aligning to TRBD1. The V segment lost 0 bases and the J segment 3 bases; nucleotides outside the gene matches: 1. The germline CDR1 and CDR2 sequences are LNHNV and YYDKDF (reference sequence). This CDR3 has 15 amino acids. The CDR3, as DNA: TGTGCCACCAGCAGAGAGGACAGGGTCTACAATGAGCAGTTCTTC. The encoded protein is CATSREDRVYNEQFF.

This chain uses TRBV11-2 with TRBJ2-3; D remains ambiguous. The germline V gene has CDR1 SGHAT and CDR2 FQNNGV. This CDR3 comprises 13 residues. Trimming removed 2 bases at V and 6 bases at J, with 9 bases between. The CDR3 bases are TGTGCCAGCAGCTTATCTCGTGAGGATACGCAGTATTTT. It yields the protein CASSLSREDTQYF.

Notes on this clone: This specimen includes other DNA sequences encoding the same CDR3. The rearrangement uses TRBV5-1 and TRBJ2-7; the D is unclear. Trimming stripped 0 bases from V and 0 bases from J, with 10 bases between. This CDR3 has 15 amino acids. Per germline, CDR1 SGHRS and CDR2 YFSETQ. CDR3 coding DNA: TGCGCCAGCAGCTTGGCCTCTGGCAGCTCCTACGAGCAGTACTTC. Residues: CASSLASGSSYEQYF.

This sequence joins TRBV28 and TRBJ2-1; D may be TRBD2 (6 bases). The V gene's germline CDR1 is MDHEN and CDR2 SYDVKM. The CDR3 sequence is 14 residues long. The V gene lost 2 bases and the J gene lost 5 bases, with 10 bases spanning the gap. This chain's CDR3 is CASSLGRSNNEQFF. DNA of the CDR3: TGTGCCAGCAGTTTAGGGAGGTCCAACAATGAGCAGTTCTTC.

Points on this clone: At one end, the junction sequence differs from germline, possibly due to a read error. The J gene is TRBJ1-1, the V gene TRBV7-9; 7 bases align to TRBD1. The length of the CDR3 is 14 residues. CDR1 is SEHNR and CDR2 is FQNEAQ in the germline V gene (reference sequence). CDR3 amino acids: CSSSFAQGYTEAFF. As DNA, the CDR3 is TGTTCCAGCAGCTTTGCACAGGGGTACACTGAAGCTTTCTTT.

CDR3 sequence reads: CASSFREDQAFF. In nucleotides, the CDR3 is TGTGCCAGCAGTTTCCGGGAAGACCAAGCTTTCTTT. This chain links TRBV28 with TRBJ1-1, with unresolved D. Germline V gene sequence: CDR1 MDHEN, CDR2 SYDVKM. CDR3 length equals 12 residues. V was pared by 3 bases and J by 9 bases, with 11 bases between. Drawing the rest from reference TRBV28 and TRBJ1-1, the complete variable domain is DVKVTQSSRYLVKRTGEKVFLECVQDMDHENMFWYRQDPGLGLRLIYFSYDVKMKEKGDIPEGYSVSREKKERFSLILESASTNQTSMYLCASSFREDQAFFGQGTRLTVV.

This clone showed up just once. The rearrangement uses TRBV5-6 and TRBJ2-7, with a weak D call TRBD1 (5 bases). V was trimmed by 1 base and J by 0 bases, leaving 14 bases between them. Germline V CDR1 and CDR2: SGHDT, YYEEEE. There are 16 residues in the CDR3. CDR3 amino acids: CASSLWQGTLSYEQYF. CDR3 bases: TGTGCCAGCAGCTTGTGGCAGGGAACCCTCTCCTACGAGCAGTACTTC.

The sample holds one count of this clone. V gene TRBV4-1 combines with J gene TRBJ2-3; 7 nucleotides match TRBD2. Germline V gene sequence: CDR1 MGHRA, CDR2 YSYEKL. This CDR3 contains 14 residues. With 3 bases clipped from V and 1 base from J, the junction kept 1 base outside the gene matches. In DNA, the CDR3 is TGCGCCAGCAGCCATACTAGCGGCACAGATACGCAGTATTTT. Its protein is CASSHTSGTDTQYF.

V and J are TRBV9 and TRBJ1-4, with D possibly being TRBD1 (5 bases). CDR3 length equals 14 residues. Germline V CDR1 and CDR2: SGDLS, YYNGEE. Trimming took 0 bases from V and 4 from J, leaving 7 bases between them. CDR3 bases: TGTGCCAGCAGCGTAGATGACAGTAATGAAAAACTGTTTTTT. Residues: CASSVDDSNEKLFF.

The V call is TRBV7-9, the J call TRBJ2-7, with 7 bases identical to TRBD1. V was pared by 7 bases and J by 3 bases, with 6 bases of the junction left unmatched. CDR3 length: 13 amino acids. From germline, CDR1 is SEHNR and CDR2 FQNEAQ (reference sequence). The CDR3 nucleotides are TGTGCCAGCAACCCCCGGGACAGCTACGAGCAGTACTTC. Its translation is CASNPRDSYEQYF.

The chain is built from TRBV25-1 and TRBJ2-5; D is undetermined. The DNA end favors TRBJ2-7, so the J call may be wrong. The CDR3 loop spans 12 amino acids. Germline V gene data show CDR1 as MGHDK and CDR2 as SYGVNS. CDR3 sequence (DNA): TGTGCCAGCAGCAAGCCGATTTACGAGCAGTACTTC. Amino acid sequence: CASSKPIYEQYF.

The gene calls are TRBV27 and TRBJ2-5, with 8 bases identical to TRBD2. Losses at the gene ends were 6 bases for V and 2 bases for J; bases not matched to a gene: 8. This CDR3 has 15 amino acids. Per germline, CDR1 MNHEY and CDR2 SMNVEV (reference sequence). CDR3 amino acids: CASRNPGGPQETQYF. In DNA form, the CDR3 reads TGTGCCAGCAGAAATCCGGGAGGGCCACAAGAGACCCAGTACTTC.

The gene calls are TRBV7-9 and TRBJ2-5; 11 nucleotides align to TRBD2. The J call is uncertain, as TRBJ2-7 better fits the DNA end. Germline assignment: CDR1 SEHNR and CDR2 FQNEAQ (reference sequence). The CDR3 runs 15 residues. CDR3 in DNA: TGTGCCAGCAGCTTAGGGGCTAGCGGGAGGTACGAGCAGTACTTC. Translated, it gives CASSLGASGRYEQYF.

The CDR3 DNA reads TGCGCCAGCAGCCCCGAGACAGGACAAGATACGCAGTATTTT. Amino acids: CASSPETGQDTQYF. The rearrangement links TRBV5-1 to TRBJ2-3; TRBD1 might be the D (6 bases). With 4 bases removed from V and 5 bases from J, the gap between germline ends came to 14 bases. Germline lookup yields CDR1 SGHRS and CDR2 YFSETQ. There are 14 residues in the CDR3.

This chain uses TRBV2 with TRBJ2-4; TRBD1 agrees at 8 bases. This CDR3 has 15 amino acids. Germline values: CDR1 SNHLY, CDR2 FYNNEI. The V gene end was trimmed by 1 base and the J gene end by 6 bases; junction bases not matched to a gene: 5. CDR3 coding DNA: TGTGCCAGCAGTGAAGGTCAGGGGGCGCGAAACATTCAGTACTTC. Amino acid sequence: CASSEGQGARNIQYF.

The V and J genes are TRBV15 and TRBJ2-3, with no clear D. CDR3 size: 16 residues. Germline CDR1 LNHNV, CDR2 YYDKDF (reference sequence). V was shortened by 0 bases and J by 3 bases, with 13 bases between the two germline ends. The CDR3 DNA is TGTGCCACCAGCAGAGATCGCGAGGAGTGGACAGATACGCAGTATTTT. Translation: CATSRDREEWTDTQYF.

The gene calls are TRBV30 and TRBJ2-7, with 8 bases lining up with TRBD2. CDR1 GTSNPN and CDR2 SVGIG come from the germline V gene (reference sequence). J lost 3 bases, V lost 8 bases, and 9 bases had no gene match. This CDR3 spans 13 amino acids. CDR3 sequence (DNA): TGTGCCCTTAAGCGGGAGAGCAACTACGAGCAGTACTTC. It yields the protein CALKRESNYEQYF.

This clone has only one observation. The CDR3 DNA sequence: TGTGCCAGCAGCAACCGAGGGAACACTGAAGCTTTCTTT. Encoded protein: CASSNRGNTEAFF. The chain is built from TRBV28 and TRBJ1-1; D is ambiguous. This CDR3 is 13 amino acids long. The V gene's germline CDR1 is MDHEN and CDR2 SYDVKM. V was pared by 6 bases and J by 1 base, with 9 bases between. Complete variable domain (other parts from reference TRBV28 and TRBJ1-1): DVKVTQSSRYLVKRTGEKVFLECVQDMDHENMFWYRQDPGLGLRLIYFSYDVKMKEKGDIPEGYSVSREKKERFSLILESASTNQTSMYLCASSNRGNTEAFFGQGTRLTVV.

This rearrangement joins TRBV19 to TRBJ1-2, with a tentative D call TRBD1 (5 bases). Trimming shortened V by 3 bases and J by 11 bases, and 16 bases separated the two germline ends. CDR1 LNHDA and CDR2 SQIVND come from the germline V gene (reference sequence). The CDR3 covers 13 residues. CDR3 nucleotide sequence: TGTGCCAGTAGTATGCTCGGGACTCCTAAGTACACCTTC. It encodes CASSMLGTPKYTF.

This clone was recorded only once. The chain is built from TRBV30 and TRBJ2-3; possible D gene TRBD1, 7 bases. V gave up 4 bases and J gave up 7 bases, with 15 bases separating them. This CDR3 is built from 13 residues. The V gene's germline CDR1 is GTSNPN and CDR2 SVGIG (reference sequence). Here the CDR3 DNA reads TGTGCCTGGACCCCGCCAGGGGGGTATACGCAGTATTTT. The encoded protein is CAWTPPGGYTQYF.

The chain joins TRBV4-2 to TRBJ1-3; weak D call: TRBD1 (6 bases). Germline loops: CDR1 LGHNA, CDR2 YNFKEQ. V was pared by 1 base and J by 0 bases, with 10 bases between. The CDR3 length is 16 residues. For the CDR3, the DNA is TGTGCCAGCAGCCAAGGGGACATAGGCTCTGGAAACACCATATATTTT. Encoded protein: CASSQGDIGSGNTIYF.

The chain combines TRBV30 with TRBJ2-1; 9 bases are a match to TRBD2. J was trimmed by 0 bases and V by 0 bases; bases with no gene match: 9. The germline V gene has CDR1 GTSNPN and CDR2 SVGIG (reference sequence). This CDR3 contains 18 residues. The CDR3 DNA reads TGTGCCTGGAGTGTACGGAGTAGCGGGAGACGCTCCTACAATGAGCAGTTCTTC. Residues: CAWSVRSSGRRSYNEQFF.

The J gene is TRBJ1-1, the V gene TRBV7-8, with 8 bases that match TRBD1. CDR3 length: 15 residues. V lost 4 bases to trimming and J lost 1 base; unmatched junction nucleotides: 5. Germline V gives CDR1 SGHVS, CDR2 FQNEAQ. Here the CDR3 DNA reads TGTGCCAGCAGCTCGACGACAGGGGAGAACACTGAAGCTTTCTTT. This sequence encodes CASSSTTGENTEAFF.